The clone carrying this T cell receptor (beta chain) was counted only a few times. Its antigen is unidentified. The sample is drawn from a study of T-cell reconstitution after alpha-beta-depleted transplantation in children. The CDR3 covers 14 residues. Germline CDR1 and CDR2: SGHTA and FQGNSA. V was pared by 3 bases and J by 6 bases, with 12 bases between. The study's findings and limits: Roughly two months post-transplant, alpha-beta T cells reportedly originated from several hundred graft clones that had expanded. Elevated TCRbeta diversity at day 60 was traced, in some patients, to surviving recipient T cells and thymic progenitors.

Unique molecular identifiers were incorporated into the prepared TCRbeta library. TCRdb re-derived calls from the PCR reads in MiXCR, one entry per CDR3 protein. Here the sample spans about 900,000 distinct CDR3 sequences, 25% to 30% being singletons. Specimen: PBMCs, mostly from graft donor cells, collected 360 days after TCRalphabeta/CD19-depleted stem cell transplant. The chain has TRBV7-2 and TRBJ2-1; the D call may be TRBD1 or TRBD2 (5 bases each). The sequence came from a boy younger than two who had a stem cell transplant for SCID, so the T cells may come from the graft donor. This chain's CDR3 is CASSLGDRANEQFF. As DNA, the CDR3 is TGTGCCAGCAGCTTGGGGGACCGCGCCAATGAGCAGTTCTTC.